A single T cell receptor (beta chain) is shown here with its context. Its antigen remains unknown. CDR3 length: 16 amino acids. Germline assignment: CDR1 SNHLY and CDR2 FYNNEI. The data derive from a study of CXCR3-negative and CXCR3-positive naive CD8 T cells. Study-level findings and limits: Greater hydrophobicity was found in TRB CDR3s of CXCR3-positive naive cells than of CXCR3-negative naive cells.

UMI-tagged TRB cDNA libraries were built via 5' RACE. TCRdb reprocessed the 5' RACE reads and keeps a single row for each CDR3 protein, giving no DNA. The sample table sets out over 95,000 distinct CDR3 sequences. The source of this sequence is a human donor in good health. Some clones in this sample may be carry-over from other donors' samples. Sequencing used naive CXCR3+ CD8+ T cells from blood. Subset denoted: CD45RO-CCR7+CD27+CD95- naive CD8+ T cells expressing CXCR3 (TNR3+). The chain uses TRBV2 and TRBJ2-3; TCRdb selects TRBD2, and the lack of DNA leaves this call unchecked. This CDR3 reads CASIGLAGGGADTQCF.